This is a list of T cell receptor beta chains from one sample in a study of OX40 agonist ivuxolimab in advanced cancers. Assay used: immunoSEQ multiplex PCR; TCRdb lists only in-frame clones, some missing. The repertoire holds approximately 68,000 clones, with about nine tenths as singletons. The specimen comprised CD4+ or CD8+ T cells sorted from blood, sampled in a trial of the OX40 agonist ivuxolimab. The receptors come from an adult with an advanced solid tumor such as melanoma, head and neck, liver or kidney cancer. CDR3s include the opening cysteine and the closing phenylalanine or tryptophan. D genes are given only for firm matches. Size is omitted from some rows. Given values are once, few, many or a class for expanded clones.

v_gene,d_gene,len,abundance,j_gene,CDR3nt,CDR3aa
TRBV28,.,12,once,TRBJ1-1,TGTGCCAGCAGTGGGCATTGGGGTGAAGCTTTCTTT,CASSGHWGEAFF
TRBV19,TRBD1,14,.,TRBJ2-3,TGTGCCAGTAGTATGGGACAGGGAGGCGATACGCAGTATTTT,CASSMGQGGDTQYF
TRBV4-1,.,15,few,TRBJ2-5,TGCGCCAGCAGCCAAGAGGGGGTTGTGGGGGAGACCCAGTACTTC,CASSQEGVVGETQYF
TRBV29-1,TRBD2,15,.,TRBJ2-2,TGCAGCGTTGAAGTCTCTGCTAGCGGGACCGGGGAGCTGTTTTTT,CSVEVSASGTGELFF
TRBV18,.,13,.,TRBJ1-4,TGTGCCAGCTCACGTGCGGAGAATGAAAAACTGTTTTTT,CASSRAENEKLFF
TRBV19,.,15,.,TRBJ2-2,TGTGCCAGTAGTATCGCGTCTACCGACACCGGGGAGCTGTTTTTT,CASSIASTDTGELFF
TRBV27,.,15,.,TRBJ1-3,TGTGCCAGCAGCATATCCGGATGGGACGGAAACACCATATATTTT,CASSISGWDGNTIYF
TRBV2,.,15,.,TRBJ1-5,TGTGCCAGCAGTGAACTTGGACAAAGCAATCAGCCCCAGCATTTT,CASSELGQSNQPQHF
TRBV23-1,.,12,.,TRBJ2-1,TGCGCCAGCAGTAGGCACAGGAATGAGCAGTTCTTC,CASSRHRNEQFF
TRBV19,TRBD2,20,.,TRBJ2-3,TGTGCCAGTAGCCAACCCGGGCTAGCGGGAGGGCTAGGGAGCACAGATACGCAGTATTTT,CASSQPGLAGGLGSTDTQYF
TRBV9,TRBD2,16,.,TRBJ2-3,TGTGCCAGCAGCGTATTCCCGGGGACTAGTGCAGATACGCAGTATTTT,CASSVFPGTSADTQYF
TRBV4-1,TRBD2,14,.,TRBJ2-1,TGCGCCAGCAGCTTACTAGGGACTAGCGGGGAACAGTTCTTC,CASSLLGTSGEQFF
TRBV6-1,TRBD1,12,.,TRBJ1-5,TGTGCCAGCAGTGAAGCGGGGACAGTACAGCATTTT,CASSEAGTVQHF
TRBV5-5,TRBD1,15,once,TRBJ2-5,TGTGCCAGCAGCTTGGTGGTCGGTGGACAGGGCACCCAGTACTTC,CASSLVVGGQGTQYF
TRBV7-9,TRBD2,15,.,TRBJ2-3,TGTGCCAGCCAGGGACTAGCGGGGTCCTCAGATACGCAGTATTTT,CASQGLAGSSDTQYF
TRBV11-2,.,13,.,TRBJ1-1,TGTGCCAGCAATCGTAGACCGAACACTGAAGCTTTCTTT,CASNRRPNTEAFF
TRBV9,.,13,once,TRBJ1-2,TGTGCCAGCAGACCCGACGGCCCCTATGGCTACACCTTC,CASRPDGPYGYTF
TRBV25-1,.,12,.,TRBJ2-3,TGTGCCAGCACCCAGAGCGCAGATACGCAGTATTTT,CASTQSADTQYF
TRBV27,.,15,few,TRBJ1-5,TGTGCCAGCAGTTTATGGGGTAATAGCAATCAGCCCCAGCATTTT,CASSLWGNSNQPQHF
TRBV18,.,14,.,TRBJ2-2,TGTGCCAGCTCACCAGACCCCTCCACCGGGGAGCTGTTTTTT,CASSPDPSTGELFF
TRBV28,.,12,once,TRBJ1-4,TGTGCCAGCAGCTTAACTGGGGAAAAACTGTTTTTT,CASSLTGEKLFF
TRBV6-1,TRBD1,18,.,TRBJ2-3,TGTGCCAGCAGTGGGGGACAGGCCAACCCTCTCGGCACAGATACGCAGTATTTT,CASSGGQANPLGTDTQYF
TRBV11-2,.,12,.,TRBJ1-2,TGTGCCAGCAGCTTTAGAGGAAATGGCTACACCTTC,CASSFRGNGYTF
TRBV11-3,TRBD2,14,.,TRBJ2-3,TGTGCCAGCAGCTTGGGGACTAGCTTGGATACGCAGTATTTT,CASSLGTSLDTQYF